The next 30 T cell receptor beta chains were all read from a single sample in a study of blood T cell repertoires in COVID-19. Assay used: immunoSEQ multiplex PCR; TCRdb lists only in-frame clones, some missing. The sample carries about 300,000 clones, 86% recorded once. Material for sequencing was peripheral blood. The receptors were gathered from a woman between 45 and 65 years old with acute or convalescent COVID-19.

The CDR3 reads CASSLEAGFSTDTQYF. CDR3 sequence (DNA): TGCGCCAGCAGCTTGGAGGCAGGCTTTAGCACAGATACGCAGTATTTT. The V call is TRBV5-1, the J call TRBJ2-3; no clear D gene. The CDR3 has 16 amino acids. Germline V lookup: CDR1 SGHRS, CDR2 YFSETQ. V was shortened by 0 bases and J by 0 bases, with 11 bases between the two germline ends.

This chain joins TRBV28 and TRBJ1-1; 8 nucleotides line up with TRBD1. The CDR3 has 14 residues. The ends lost 5 bases at V and 9 bases at J; junction bases unmatched: 11. Germline assignment: CDR1 MDHEN and CDR2 SYDVKM. This CDR3 is CASSKLRGRPQAFF. The CDR3 nucleotides are TGTGCCAGCAGTAAACTCAGGGGGCGCCCACAAGCTTTCTTT.

The V gene is TRBV7-2, the J gene TRBJ1-1; TRBD1 is a possible D gene (5 bases). The CDR3 sequence is 14 residues long. V lost 7 bases to trimming and J lost 1 base, with 13 bases between them. CDR1 is SGHTA and CDR2 is FQGNSA in the germline V gene. The CDR3 sequence is CASMRGRGNTEAFF. The CDR3 nucleotides read TGTGCCAGCATGCGAGGAAGGGGGAACACTGAAGCTTTCTTT.

The J gene is TRBJ2-1, the V gene TRBV3-1 (or the pseudogene TRBV3-2); possibly TRBD1 for D (6 bases). The length of the CDR3 is 11 residues. The V gene's germline CDR1 is LGHDT and CDR2 YNNKEL (reference sequence). The V and J ends lost 3 bases and 14 bases respectively, with 11 bases between them. The CDR3 DNA reads TGTGCCAGCAGCCAGAGAACAGGGAAGTTCTTC. It yields the protein CASSQRTGKFF.

The chain uses TRBV27 and TRBJ1-5, with D possibly being TRBD1 (6 bases). The CDR3 length is 16 residues. CDR1 MNHEY and CDR2 SMNVEV come from the germline V gene (reference sequence). The V end was cut by 5 bases, the J end by 0 bases, with 14 bases between. CDR3 protein: CASSPGQYYSNQPQHF. DNA for the CDR3: TGTGCCAGCAGTCCCGGACAGTACTATAGCAATCAGCCCCAGCATTTT.

This clone was counted once. The chain employs TRBV9 and TRBJ1-1, with 8 bases aligning to TRBD1. The ends lost 3 bases at V and 5 bases at J; junction bases unmatched: 6. This CDR3 spans 14 amino acids. Per the germline V gene, CDR1 is SGDLS and CDR2 is YYNGEE. CDR3 in amino acids: CASSAVTGETEAFF. For the CDR3, the DNA is TGTGCCAGCAGCGCGGTGACAGGGGAAACTGAAGCTTTCTTT.

This chain links TRBV28 with TRBJ2-7; 7 positions agree with TRBD2. The CDR3 runs 14 residues. J was trimmed by 3 bases and V by 5 bases; bases with no gene match: 7. Per germline, CDR1 MDHEN and CDR2 SYDVKM. The CDR3 loop reads CASSRSGTLYEQYF. CDR3 DNA: TGTGCCAGCAGTAGGAGCGGGACCCTCTACGAGCAGTACTTC.

The chain has TRBV14 and TRBJ2-5; 7 positions match TRBD2. The CDR3 runs 14 residues. J gave up 3 bases and V 4 bases, and 5 bases lay outside the gene matches. From germline, CDR1 is SGHDN and CDR2 FVKESK. The CDR3: CASSPLAAEETQYF. As DNA, the CDR3 is TGTGCCAGCAGCCCGCTAGCGGCCGAAGAGACCCAGTACTTC.

This chain links TRBV10-2 with TRBJ2-3, with 8 bases fitting TRBD1. The CDR3 sequence is 13 residues long. Germline CDR1 WSHSY, CDR2 SAAADI. V trimming: 9 bases; J trimming: 2 bases; junction bases outside the gene matches: 4. CDR3 region: CASGTGPTDTQYF. CDR3 in DNA: TGCGCCAGTGGGACAGGCCCCACAGATACGCAGTATTTT.

This chain joins TRBV7-8 and TRBJ1-2, with D possibly matching TRBD1 (5 bases). CDR3 length equals 12 residues. The germline V gene has CDR1 SGHVS and CDR2 FQNEAQ. V was clipped by 5 bases and J by 8 bases, with 12 bases between them. Written as DNA, the CDR3 is TGTGCCAGCAGCCTGACCAGGGTCGGCTACACCTTC. This codes for CASSLTRVGYTF.

Comment on this clone: This same CDR3 is encoded by further DNA sequences in the sample. V usage is TRBV24-1 and J usage is TRBJ2-7; D may be TRBD2 (6 bases). V lost 3 bases to trimming and J lost 3 bases, with 8 bases between them. From germline, CDR1 is KGHDR and CDR2 SFDVKD. This CDR3 spans 13 amino acids. The CDR3 region has the DNA TGTGCCACCAGTGATGGGGGGTTCTACGAGCAGTACTTC. Translation: CATSDGGFYEQYF.

V is TRBV7-2 and J is TRBJ1-3; 7 nucleotides line up with TRBD1. The junction had 7 bases not matched to a gene; V was cut back by 5 bases and J by 0 bases. Germline values: CDR1 SGHTA, CDR2 FQGNSA. This CDR3 has 16 amino acids. DNA of the CDR3: TGTGCCAGCAGCCGCATCGGGACAGTCTCTGGAAACACCATATATTTT. Protein: CASSRIGTVSGNTIYF.

The chain combines TRBV28 with TRBJ1-2, with TRBD1 matching over 7 bases. This CDR3 has 13 amino acids. CDR1 MDHEN and CDR2 SYDVKM come from the germline V gene. Losses at the gene ends were 6 bases for V and 2 bases for J; bases not matched to a gene: 3. The CDR3 DNA reads TGTGCCAGCAGCACGGGACAGAACTATGGCTACACCTTC. This codes for CASSTGQNYGYTF.

This chain uses TRBV6-5 with TRBJ1-1, with 7 nucleotides matching TRBD1. The ends lost 5 bases at V and 0 bases at J; junction bases unmatched: 3. Germline assignment: CDR1 MNHEY and CDR2 SVGAGI. The CDR3 contains 14 residues. The CDR3 is CASSRTGMNTEAFF. The CDR3 region has the DNA TGTGCCAGCAGTAGGACAGGAATGAACACTGAAGCTTTCTTT.

The rearrangement joins TRBV18 to TRBJ1-4, with TRBD1 as a possible D gene (5 bases). The CDR3 is 15 residues long. CDR1 KGHSH and CDR2 LQKENI come from the germline V gene. The ends were cut back, 4 bases at V and 5 bases at J, with 14 bases in the middle. CDR3 sequence (DNA): TGTGCCAGCTCACGCGCGGGGGGTCTAAATGAAAAACTGTTTTTT. Its translation is CASSRAGGLNEKLFF.

This clone was detected a few times. The chain couples TRBV3-1 (or the pseudogene TRBV3-2) to TRBJ2-1, with TRBD2 matching 13 bases. V lost 2 bases, J lost 2 bases, and 9 bases stayed unmatched. The CDR3 runs to 19 residues. The germline gives CDR1 LGHDT, CDR2 YNNKEL (reference sequence). CDR3 amino acids: CASSQSPGLAGLTYNEQFF. DNA for the CDR3: TGTGCCAGCAGCCAAAGCCCGGGACTAGCGGGACTAACCTACAATGAGCAGTTCTTC.

This rearrangement joins TRBV6-5 to TRBJ2-7; possibly TRBD1 for D (6 bases). CDR1 and CDR2 (germline): MNHEY, SVGAGI. V was trimmed by 4 bases and J by 7 bases, leaving 11 bases between them. The CDR3 sequence is 12 residues long. The chain's CDR3 is CASSFYQGEQYF. For the CDR3, the DNA is TGTGCCAGCAGTTTTTACCAGGGGGAGCAGTACTTC.

The chain recombines TRBV24-1 with TRBJ2-6; 7 nucleotides line up with TRBD2. The trim removed 2 bases at V and 0 bases at J, leaving 3 bases unmatched. This CDR3 spans 17 amino acids. The germline gives CDR1 KGHDR, CDR2 SFDVKD. The CDR3 region has the DNA TGTGCCACCAGTGATTCCGGGGGGACCTCTGGGGCCAACGTCCTGACTTTC. Its protein is CATSDSGGTSGANVLTF.

The chain employs TRBV18 and TRBJ2-3, with D tentatively TRBD2 (6 bases). The V and J ends lost 3 bases and 6 bases respectively, with 16 bases between them. The CDR3 has 15 residues. Germline-derived CDR1 and CDR2 are KGHSH and LQKENI. The CDR3 bases are TGTGCCAGCTCACCCCGGGAGAGAGGGGTCGATACGCAGTATTTT. The encoded protein is CASSPRERGVDTQYF.

J is TRBJ1-2 and V is TRBV11-1, with D possibly being TRBD1 (6 bases). Germline CDR1 SGHAT, CDR2 FQDESV (reference sequence). Trimming took 5 bases from V and 3 from J, leaving 16 bases between them. This CDR3 region has 15 residues. The CDR3 nucleotides are TGTGCCAGCAGCCGCAGGGGTTTGGGGCACTATGGCTACACCTTC. Its protein product is CASSRRGLGHYGYTF. Drawing the rest from reference TRBV11-1 and TRBJ1-2, the complete variable domain is EAEVAQSPRYKITEKSQAVAFWCDPISGHATLYWYRQILGQGPELLVQFQDESVVDDSQLPKDRFSAERLKGVDSTLKIQPAELGDSAMYLCASSRRGLGHYGYTFGSGTRLTVV.

The rearrangement links TRBV15 to TRBJ2-7; 9 bases agree with TRBD1. This CDR3 has 14 residues. The ends lost 5 bases at V and 4 bases at J; junction bases unmatched: 6. Germline values: CDR1 LNHNV, CDR2 YYDKDF (reference sequence). CDR3 protein: CATSDTGGLYEQYF. The CDR3 DNA is TGTGCCACCAGCGATACAGGGGGCCTATACGAGCAGTACTTC.

This chain links TRBV18 with TRBJ2-7, with 8 positions matching TRBD1. Per germline, CDR1 KGHSH and CDR2 LQKENI. There are 15 residues in the CDR3. V was pared by 5 bases and J by 4 bases, with 10 bases of the junction left unmatched. CDR3 sequence reads: CASSSVDRDVYEQYF. CDR3 coding DNA: TGTGCCAGCTCATCGGTGGACAGGGACGTTTACGAGCAGTACTTC.

The rearrangement uses TRBV6-5 and TRBJ2-7; 11 nucleotides match TRBD2. The length of the CDR3 is 15 residues. Germline-derived CDR1 and CDR2 are MNHEY and SVGAGI. Trimming at V came to 5 bases and at J to 6 bases, leaving 9 bases not matched to a gene. The CDR3 here is CASSIAGGPWSEQYF. CDR3 DNA: TGTGCCAGCAGTATAGCGGGAGGGCCATGGTCCGAGCAGTACTTC.

The chain carries TRBV11-3 and TRBJ2-3; D not certain. V was cut by 4 bases and J by 2 bases, with 7 bases left in between. This CDR3 is 13 amino acids long. Germline assignment: CDR1 SGHNT and CDR2 YENEEA. The CDR3: CASSYEATDTQYF. As DNA, the CDR3 is TGTGCCAGCAGCTATGAGGCCACAGATACGCAGTATTTT.

The CDR3 spells CASSVEFGGGRGHEQFF. Written as DNA, the CDR3 is TGTGCCAGCAGCGTAGAGTTCGGGGGCGGGAGAGGCCATGAGCAGTTCTTC. The chain links TRBV9 to TRBJ2-1; perhaps TRBD2 as D (7 bases). The ends were cut back, 0 bases at V and 8 bases at J, with 21 bases in the middle. CDR1 and CDR2 (germline): SGDLS, YYNGEE. The CDR3 consists of 17 residues.

This sequence joins TRBV3-1 (or the pseudogene TRBV3-2) and TRBJ2-6, with D possibly TRBD1 on 6 matching bases. V lost 2 bases to trimming and J lost 0 bases, with 17 bases between them. CDR1 is LGHDT and CDR2 is YNNKEL in the germline V gene (reference sequence). The CDR3 consists of 19 residues. The CDR3 spells CASSQRRQELRSGANVLTF. For the CDR3, the DNA is TGTGCCAGCAGCCAACGCAGACAGGAACTTCGCTCTGGGGCCAACGTCCTGACTTTC.

The chain recombines TRBV5-1 with TRBJ1-1; the D gene is possibly TRBD1 (6 bases). Trimming shortened V by 1 base and J by 1 base, and 14 bases separated the two germline ends. This CDR3 comprises 16 residues. CDR1 is SGHRS, CDR2 YFSETQ, per germline. The CDR3 is CASSLLMGHSNTEAFF. CDR3 coding DNA: TGCGCCAGCAGCTTGTTGATGGGACACTCGAACACTGAAGCTTTCTTT.

The chain employs TRBV18 and TRBJ1-5, with D uncertain. This CDR3 is 14 amino acids long. Trimming removed 6 bases at V and 5 bases at J, with 14 bases between. Germline V gene data show CDR1 as KGHSH and CDR2 as LQKENI. The CDR3, as DNA: TGTGCCAGCTCCTACGGGTCTTCCGATCAGCCCCAGCATTTT. Translated: CASSYGSSDQPQHF. The full variable domain, its missing parts supplied by reference TRBV18 and TRBJ1-5, is NAGVMQNPRHLVRRRGQEARLRCSPMKGHSHVYWYRQLPEEGLKFMVYLQKENIIDESGMPKERFSAEFPKEGPSILRIQQVVRGDSAAYFCASSYGSSDQPQHFGDGTRLSIL.

As regards this clone: At one of its ends the junction is not consistent with the germline gene, which may arise from a read error. CDR3 DNA: TGTGCCAGCAGCTTTGGACTGACTACTAGGTTC. It codes for CASSFGLTTRF. The chain uses TRBV7-9 and TRBJ2-7; perhaps TRBD2 as D (5 bases). Germline V lookup: CDR1 SEHNR, CDR2 FQNEAQ (reference sequence). The CDR3 spans 11 residues.

This chain uses TRBV18 with TRBJ1-5; maybe TRBD1 (5 bases). V lost 4 bases and J 0 bases, leaving 10 bases between the germline ends. The CDR3 runs to 15 residues. Per the germline V gene, CDR1 is KGHSH and CDR2 is LQKENI. CDR3 bases: TGTGCCAGCTCACGTCAGGGCCTTAGCAATCAGCCCCAGCATTTT. This sequence encodes CASSRQGLSNQPQHF.